A selection of T cell receptor beta chains follows, all from one sample in a study of CD8 T cells in ankylosing spondylitis. Each CDR3 protein is one row after TCRdb ran MiXCR on the 5' RACE reads. This sample has some 13,000 distinct CDR3 sequences; 2.8% occur once, and the top ten carry around 10%. Sequencing was performed on blood, either unsorted or a sorted T cell fraction (not recorded which). These TCRs come from a male donor with ankylosing spondylitis or in good health (not recorded which). CDR3s include the opening cysteine and the closing phenylalanine or tryptophan.

V gene,J gene,CDR3 protein
TRBV9,TRBJ2-5,CASSVGGGGVQETQYF
TRBV9,TRBJ1-2,CASNPPTRSNYGYTF
TRBV9,TRBJ2-2,CASSVAGTGTGELFF
TRBV9,TRBJ2-6,CASSSAGWVSGANVLTF
TRBV9,TRBJ2-2,CASSEQPNTGELFF
TRBV9,TRBJ2-2,CASSVGLAERGNTGELFF
TRBV9,TRBJ2-7,CASSSKGAGALDEQYF
TRBV9,TRBJ1-1,CASSVVGENTEAFF
TRBV9,TRBJ1-3,CASSVAGSSGNTIYF
TRBV9,TRBJ2-6,CASSVQGGPSGANVLTF
TRBV9,TRBJ2-1,CASSVAGESGSEQFF
TRBV9,TRBJ1-3,CASSVGALSGNTIYF
TRBV9,TRBJ2-5,CASSEGRGTSGGAGQETQYF
TRBV9,TRBJ2-3,CASSVAGGGASDTQYF
TRBV9,TRBJ2-1,CASSVASLQGGDYNEQFF
TRBV9,TRBJ2-5,CASSVEGAPQETQYF
TRBV9,TRBJ1-3,CASSVSGDSSGNTIYF
TRBV3-1,TRBJ1-1,CASCKVGTMNTEAFF
TRBV9,TRBJ2-2,CASSGLGRATGELFF
TRBV9,TRBJ2-3,CASSVGPNTDTQYF
TRBV9,TRBJ1-1,CASSALTANTEAFF
TRBV9,TRBJ2-1,CASSFRTSADNEQFF
TRBV9,TRBJ2-5,CASSVWPGETQYF
TRBV9,TRBJ2-1,CASSVSGLSSYNEQFF
TRBV9,TRBJ2-2,CASSASGRNTGELFF
TRBV9,TRBJ2-1,CASSDGSKGTSGGPVGEQFF
TRBV9,TRBJ2-1,CASIPGGGGSYNEQFF
TRBV23-1,TRBJ2-1,CASRLPRRGPPSSYNEQFF
TRBV9,TRBJ1-3,CASSHSSGVGTIYF
TRBV9,TRBJ2-3,CASSVLAESTDTQYF
TRBV9,TRBJ2-1,CASSVEPGLVGRKFF
TRBV9,TRBJ1-4,CASSVVTGEGEKLFF
TRBV9,TRBJ1-3,CASSATGRGNTIYF
TRBV9,TRBJ2-1,CASSANLAGPGNEQFF
TRBV11-3,TRBJ1-2,CASRQRDRENYGYTF
TRBV9,TRBJ2-3,CASSVFPLADTQYF
TRBV9,TRBJ2-1,CASSVGPGGDNEQFF
TRBV9,TRBJ2-1,CASSLDQEQFF
TRBV9,TRBJ1-6,CASSEGGNSPLHF
TRBV9,TRBJ1-3,CASSPTPGGNTIYF
TRBV9,TRBJ2-1,CASSVVGLGNNEQFF
TRBV9,TRBJ2-7,CASSVRWESNEQYF
TRBV9,TRBJ1-1,CASSVGSQGLNTEAFF
TRBV10-1,TRBJ1-5,CASSENSNQPQHF
TRBV9,TRBJ2-3,CASSVVAGPASDTQYF
TRBV9,TRBJ2-2,CASSVTGGVGELFF
TRBV9,TRBJ2-5,CASSVDRGPETQYF
TRBV9,TRBJ2-3,CASSAYRGAVDTQYF
TRBV9,TRBJ2-1,CASSPAAGGSSYNEQFF
TRBV9,TRBJ2-7,CASSVESGTYEQYF
TRBV9,TRBJ1-2,CASSVIGYGYTF
TRBV9,TRBJ2-2,CASSLSTGELFF
TRBV9,TRBJ2-3,CASSPQRGTDTQYF
TRBV9,TRBJ2-1,CASSVAPDKGYNEQFF